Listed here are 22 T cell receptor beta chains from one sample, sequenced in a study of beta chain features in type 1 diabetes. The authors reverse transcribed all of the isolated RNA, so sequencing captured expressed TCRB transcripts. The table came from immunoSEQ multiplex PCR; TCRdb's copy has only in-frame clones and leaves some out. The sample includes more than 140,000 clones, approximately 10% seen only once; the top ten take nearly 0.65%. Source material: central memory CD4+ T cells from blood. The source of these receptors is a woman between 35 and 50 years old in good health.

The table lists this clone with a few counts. The CDR3 region is CASSFSGALGDTQYF. CDR3 in DNA: TGTGCCAGCAGTTTTAGCGGGGCCCTGGGGGATACGCAGTATTTT. This sequence joins TRBV6-1 and TRBJ2-3; 8 nucleotides line up with TRBD2. Per the germline V gene, CDR1 is MNHNS and CDR2 is SASEGT. The CDR3 is made up of 15 amino acids. The junction had 10 bases not matched to a gene; V was cut back by 5 bases and J by 6 bases.

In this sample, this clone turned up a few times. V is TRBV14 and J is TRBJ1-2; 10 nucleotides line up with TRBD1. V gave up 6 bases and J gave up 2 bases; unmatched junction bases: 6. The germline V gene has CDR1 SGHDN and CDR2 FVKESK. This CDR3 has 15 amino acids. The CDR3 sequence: CASRPLDRGNYGYTF. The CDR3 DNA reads TGTGCCAGCAGGCCGTTGGACAGGGGGAACTATGGCTACACCTTC.

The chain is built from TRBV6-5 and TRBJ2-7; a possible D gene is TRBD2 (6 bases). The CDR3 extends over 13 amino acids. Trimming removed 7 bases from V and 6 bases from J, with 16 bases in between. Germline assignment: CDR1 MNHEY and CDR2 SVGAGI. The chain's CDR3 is CASNPAVGSEQYF. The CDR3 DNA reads TGTGCCAGCAACCCGGCGGTCGGGAGCGAGCAGTACTTC.

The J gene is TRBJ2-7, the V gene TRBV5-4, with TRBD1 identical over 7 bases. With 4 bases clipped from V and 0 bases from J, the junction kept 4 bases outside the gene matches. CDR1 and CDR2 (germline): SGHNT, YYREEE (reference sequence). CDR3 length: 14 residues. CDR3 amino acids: CASSLGQNSYEQYF. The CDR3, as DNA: TGTGCCAGCAGCCTGGGACAGAACTCCTACGAGCAGTACTTC.

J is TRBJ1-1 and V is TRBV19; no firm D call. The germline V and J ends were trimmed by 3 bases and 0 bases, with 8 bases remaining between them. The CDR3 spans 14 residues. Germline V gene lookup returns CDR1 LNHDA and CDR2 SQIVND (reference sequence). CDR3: CASSIQAVNTEAFF. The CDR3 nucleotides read TGTGCCAGTAGTATCCAGGCTGTGAACACTGAAGCTTTCTTT.

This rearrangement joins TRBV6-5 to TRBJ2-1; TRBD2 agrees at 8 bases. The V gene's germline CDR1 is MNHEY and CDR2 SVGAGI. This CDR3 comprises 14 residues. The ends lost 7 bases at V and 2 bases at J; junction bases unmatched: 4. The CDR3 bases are TGTGCCAGCATTCGGGGGGGCCCCTACAATGAGCAGTTCTTC. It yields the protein CASIRGGPYNEQFF.

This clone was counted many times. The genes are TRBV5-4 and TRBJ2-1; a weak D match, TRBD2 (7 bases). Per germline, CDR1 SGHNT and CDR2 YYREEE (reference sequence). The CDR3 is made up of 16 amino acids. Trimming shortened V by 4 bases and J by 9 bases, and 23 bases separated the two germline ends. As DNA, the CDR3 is TGTGCCAGCAGCGGGGGGGGGCTTAACAAGATGGGTGAGCAGTTCTTC. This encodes CASSGGGLNKMGEQFF.

The CDR3 region has the DNA TGTGCCAGCAGCTTCGGGGGAGGGGGGAGAAAAGGCACAGATACGCAGTATTTT. Protein sequence: CASSFGGGGRKGTDTQYF. The chain is built from TRBV5-6 and TRBJ2-3, with a weak D call TRBD2 (7 bases). The CDR3 consists of 18 residues. Trimming took off 2 bases at V and 1 base at J, with 20 bases between the two ends. Germline assignment: CDR1 SGHDT and CDR2 YYEEEE.

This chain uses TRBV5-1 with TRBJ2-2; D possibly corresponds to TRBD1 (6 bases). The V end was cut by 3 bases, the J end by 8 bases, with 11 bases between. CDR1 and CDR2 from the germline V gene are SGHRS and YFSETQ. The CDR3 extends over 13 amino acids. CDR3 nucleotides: TGCGCCAGCAGCTGGTCACAGGGAGGGGAGCTGTTTTTT. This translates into CASSWSQGGELFF.

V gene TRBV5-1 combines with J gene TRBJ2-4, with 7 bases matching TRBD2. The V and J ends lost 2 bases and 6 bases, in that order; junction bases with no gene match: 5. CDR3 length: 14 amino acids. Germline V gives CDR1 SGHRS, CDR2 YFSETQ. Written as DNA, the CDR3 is TGCGCCAGCAGCTTAACGGGGGGAGCAAACATTCAGTACTTC. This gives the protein CASSLTGGANIQYF.

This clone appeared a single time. The CDR3: CASSPSGGAETQYF. CDR3 DNA sequence: TGTGCCAGCAGTCCCAGCGGGGGGGCTGAGACCCAGTACTTC. The J gene is TRBJ2-5, the V gene TRBV7-7, with TRBD2 identical over 10 bases. CDR1 is SSHAT and CDR2 is FNYEAQ in the germline V gene (reference sequence). This CDR3 has 14 residues. V trimming: 6 bases; J trimming: 5 bases; junction bases outside the gene matches: 6.

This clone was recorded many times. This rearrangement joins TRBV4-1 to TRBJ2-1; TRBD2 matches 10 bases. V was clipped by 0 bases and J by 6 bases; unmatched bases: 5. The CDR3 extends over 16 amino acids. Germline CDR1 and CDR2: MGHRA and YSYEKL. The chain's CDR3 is CASSQEKAGGPNEQFF. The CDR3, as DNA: TGCGCCAGCAGCCAAGAGAAAGCGGGGGGGCCCAATGAGCAGTTCTTC.

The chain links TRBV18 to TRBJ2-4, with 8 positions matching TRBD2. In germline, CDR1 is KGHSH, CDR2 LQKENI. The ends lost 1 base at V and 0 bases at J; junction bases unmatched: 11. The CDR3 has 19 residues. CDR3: CASSPQQAGELLAKNIQYF. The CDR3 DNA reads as TGTGCCAGCTCACCACAGCAAGCGGGGGAACTCCTAGCCAAAAACATTCAGTACTTC.

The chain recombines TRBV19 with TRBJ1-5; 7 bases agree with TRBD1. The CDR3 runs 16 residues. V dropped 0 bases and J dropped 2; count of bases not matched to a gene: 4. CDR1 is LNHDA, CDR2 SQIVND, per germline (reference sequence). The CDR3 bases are TGTGCCAGTAGTATAGATGGCGACAGGGGCAATCAGCCCCAGCATTTT. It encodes CASSIDGDRGNQPQHF.

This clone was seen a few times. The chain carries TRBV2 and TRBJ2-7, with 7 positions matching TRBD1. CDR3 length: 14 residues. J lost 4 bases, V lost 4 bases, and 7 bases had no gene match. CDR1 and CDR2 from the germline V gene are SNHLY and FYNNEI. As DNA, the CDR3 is TGTGCCAGCAGTGTCGGAGCAGGGGGTTACGAGCAGTACTTC. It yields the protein CASSVGAGGYEQYF.

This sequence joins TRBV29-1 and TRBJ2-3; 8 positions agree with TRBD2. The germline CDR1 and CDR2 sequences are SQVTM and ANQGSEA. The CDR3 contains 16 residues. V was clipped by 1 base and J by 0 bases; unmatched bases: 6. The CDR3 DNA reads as TGCAGCGTTGAAGTCATCGCGGGGGGTAGCACAGATACGCAGTATTTT. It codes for CSVEVIAGGSTDTQYF.

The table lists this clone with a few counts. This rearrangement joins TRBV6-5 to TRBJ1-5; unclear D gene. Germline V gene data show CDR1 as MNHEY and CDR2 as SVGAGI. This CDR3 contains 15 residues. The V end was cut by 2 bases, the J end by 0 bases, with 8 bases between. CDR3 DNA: TGTGCCAGCAGTTACGACACCGATAGCAATCAGCCCCAGCATTTT. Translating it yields CASSYDTDSNQPQHF.

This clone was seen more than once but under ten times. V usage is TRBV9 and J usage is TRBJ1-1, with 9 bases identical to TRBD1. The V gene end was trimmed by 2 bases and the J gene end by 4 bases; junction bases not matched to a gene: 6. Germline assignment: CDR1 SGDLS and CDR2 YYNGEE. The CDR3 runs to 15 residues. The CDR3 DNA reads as TGTGCCAGCAGCGTCCAGGACAGGGGATTCACTGAAGCTTTCTTT. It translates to CASSVQDRGFTEAFF.

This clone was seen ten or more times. The CDR3: CASSLAGRVSGANVLTF. CDR3 nucleotide sequence: TGTGCCAGCAGCTTAGCGGGCAGAGTCTCTGGGGCCAACGTCCTGACTTTC. The rearrangement links TRBV7-2 to TRBJ2-6, with D hard to call. The CDR3 length is 17 residues. V dropped 0 bases and J dropped 0 bases, with 9 bases sitting between them. Germline V gene sequence: CDR1 SGHTA, CDR2 FQGNSA.

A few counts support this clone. The CDR3 sequence: CASSFGGTPSYEQYF. CDR3 nucleotide sequence: TGTGCCAGCAGCTTCGGGGGTACTCCCTCCTACGAGCAGTACTTC. The rearrangement joins TRBV7-9 to TRBJ2-7; D might be TRBD2 (6 bases). V was shortened by 3 bases and J by 0 bases, with 12 bases between the two germline ends. The CDR3 is 15 amino acids. Per germline, CDR1 SEHNR and CDR2 FQNEAQ (reference sequence).

The CDR3 bases are TGTGCCAGCAGCTTTGTACTAGCGTTGGAGACCCAGTACTTC. This encodes CASSFVLALETQYF. V gene TRBV7-8 combines with J gene TRBJ2-5; 7 nucleotides agree with TRBD2. CDR1 and CDR2 from the germline V gene are SGHVS and FQNEAQ. The CDR3 runs to 14 residues. J was trimmed by 5 bases and V by 3 bases; bases with no gene match: 6.

The CDR3 DNA follows: TGCGCCAGCAGCCGCGGGGGCAGGGAAGGCCCTGAAGCTTTCTTT. Protein sequence: CASSRGGREGPEAFF. The V gene is TRBV5-1, the J gene TRBJ1-1, with D maybe TRBD1 (6 bases). Trimming took 4 bases from V and 6 from J, leaving 19 bases between them. The CDR3 runs to 15 residues. The germline gives CDR1 SGHRS, CDR2 YFSETQ.